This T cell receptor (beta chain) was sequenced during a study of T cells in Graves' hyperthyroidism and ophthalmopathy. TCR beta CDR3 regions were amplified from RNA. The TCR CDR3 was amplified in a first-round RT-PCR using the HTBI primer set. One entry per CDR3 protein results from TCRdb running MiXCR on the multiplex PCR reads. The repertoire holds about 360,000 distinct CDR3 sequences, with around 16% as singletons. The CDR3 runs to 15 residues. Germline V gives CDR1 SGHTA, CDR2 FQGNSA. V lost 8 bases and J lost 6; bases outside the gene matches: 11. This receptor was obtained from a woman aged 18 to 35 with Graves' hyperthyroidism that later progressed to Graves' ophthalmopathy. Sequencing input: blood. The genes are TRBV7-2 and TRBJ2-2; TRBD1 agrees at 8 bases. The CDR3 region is CASQTGDAVSGELFF. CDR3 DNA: TGTGCCAGCCAGACAGGGGACGCGGTGTCCGGGGAGCTGTTTTTT.